This record looks at one T cell receptor beta chain sequence and its context. This record belongs to a study of blood T cell repertoires in COVID-19. Study summary: Sites across the United States, Italy and Spain contributed samples from acute and convalescent COVID-19. T cells, B-cell-depleted T cells, or PBMCs supplied cDNA or gDNA.

Methods used by the authors: Estimates of nucleated cell counts were drawn from the amplification of reference gene primers. Sequencing was performed with immunoSEQ multiplex PCR; in TCRdb, only in-frame clones are kept and a portion is missing. The DNA gave D and trimming, while V, J and clone size come from that table. In the table there are about 60,000 clones, about 91% of which are singletons. V trimming: 4 bases; J trimming: 3 bases; junction bases outside the gene matches: 5. The length of the CDR3 is 14 residues. CDR1 and CDR2 (germline): SGHRS, YFSETQ. The TCR comes from a woman older than 75 with active COVID-19. The V gene is TRBV5-1, the J gene TRBJ1-1; 8 nucleotides align to TRBD1. Material: peripheral blood. CDR3 sequence: CASSRQGTDTEAFF. CDR3 bases: TGCGCCAGCAGCCGACAGGGGACGGACACTGAAGCTTTCTTT.